This is a list of T cell receptor beta chains from one sample in a study of blood T cell repertoires in COVID-19. TCRdb's copy holds only in-frame clones and misses some; the assay was immunoSEQ multiplex PCR. In the table there are some 250,000 clones, roughly four fifths of which are singletons. Sequencing used PBMCs or T cells enriched from blood (not recorded which). The receptors here all came from a man aged 40-50 years who had recovered from COVID-19. The CDR3 runs from the conserved cysteine through the conserved F or W. Each record gives: J gene, V gene, D gene, clone size, CDR3 DNA, CDR3 protein. D genes are given only for firm matches. Not all rows give a size; the values are once, few, many and, for expanded clones, a class.

j_gene: TRBJ1-1
v_gene: TRBV7-3
d_gene: TRBD1
abundance: NA
CDR3nt: TGTGCCAGCAGCCCCCAGGGACAGGGGACTGAAGCTTTCTTT
CDR3aa: CASSPQGQGTEAFF

j_gene: TRBJ1-6
v_gene: TRBV11-2
d_gene: NA
abundance: once
CDR3nt: TGTGCCAGCAGCCGAGGCAGGGTTAATTCACCCCTCCACTTT
CDR3aa: CASSRGRVNSPLHF

j_gene: TRBJ2-2
v_gene: TRBV7-6
d_gene: TRBD2
abundance: NA
CDR3nt: TGTGCCAGCAGCTTAGGACTAGCGGGGACCGGGGAGCTGTTTTTT
CDR3aa: CASSLGLAGTGELFF

j_gene: TRBJ2-1
v_gene: TRBV24-1
d_gene: TRBD2
abundance: NA
CDR3nt: TGTGCCACCAGTGATTTGGGAGCGGGAGGGCATGGTGAGCAGTTCTTC
CDR3aa: CATSDLGAGGHGEQFF

j_gene: TRBJ1-6
v_gene: TRBV13
d_gene: NA
abundance: once
CDR3nt: TGTGCCAGCAGCTTAGGCCTGGCGGGGAGGGATAATTCACCCCTCCACTTT
CDR3aa: CASSLGLAGRDNSPLHF

j_gene: TRBJ2-2
v_gene: TRBV5-1
d_gene: NA
abundance: NA
CDR3nt: TGCGCCAGCAGGATCACAGGGTTTGGCGGGGAGCTGTTTTTT
CDR3aa: CASRITGFGGELFF

j_gene: TRBJ1-2
v_gene: TRBV7-2
d_gene: NA
abundance: NA
CDR3nt: TGTGCCAGCAGCTTAGTTGACAGCTATGGCTACACCTTC
CDR3aa: CASSLVDSYGYTF

j_gene: TRBJ2-1
v_gene: TRBV27
d_gene: TRBD2
abundance: NA
CDR3nt: TGTGCCAGCAGTCCGTCGGTAGCGGGGGAGCAGTTCTTC
CDR3aa: CASSPSVAGEQFF

j_gene: TRBJ2-7
v_gene: TRBV18
d_gene: NA
abundance: NA
CDR3nt: TGTGCCAGCTCACTCTACCGAAATGGGAGATCGACTAGCTCCTACGAGCAGTACTTC
CDR3aa: CASSLYRNGRSTSSYEQYF

j_gene: TRBJ2-5
v_gene: TRBV4-3
d_gene: NA
abundance: NA
CDR3nt: TGCGCCAGCAGCCAAGATCAGGGGATGGGTAGGGAGACCCAGTACTTC
CDR3aa: CASSQDQGMGRETQYF

j_gene: TRBJ2-5
v_gene: TRBV27
d_gene: TRBD2
abundance: NA
CDR3nt: TGTGCCAGCCCGACAGGGGAAGCGGGAGGGCCGTGGGAGACCCAGTACTTC
CDR3aa: CASPTGEAGGPWETQYF

j_gene: TRBJ1-4
v_gene: TRBV9
d_gene: NA
abundance: NA
CDR3nt: TGTGCCAGCAGCGCCTACTCAGGGACTAATGAAAAACTGTTTTTT
CDR3aa: CASSAYSGTNEKLFF

j_gene: TRBJ2-1
v_gene: TRBV3-1/TRBV3-2
d_gene: NA
abundance: NA
CDR3nt: TGTGCCAGCAGCTACTACAATGAGCAGTTCTTC
CDR3aa: CASSYYNEQFF

j_gene: TRBJ2-7
v_gene: TRBV29-1
d_gene: TRBD1
abundance: NA
CDR3nt: TGCAGCGTTGAAACGGACAGGGGGACCTACGAGCAGTACTTC
CDR3aa: CSVETDRGTYEQYF

j_gene: TRBJ1-2
v_gene: TRBV6-5
d_gene: NA
abundance: NA
CDR3nt: TGTGCCAGCAGTTTCGCAGGCCGGCCTGACTACACCTTC
CDR3aa: CASSFAGRPDYTF

j_gene: TRBJ2-2
v_gene: TRBV6-5
d_gene: NA
abundance: NA
CDR3nt: TGTGCCAGCAGTTCTGCCGGCGGGACCGGGGAGCTGTTTTTT
CDR3aa: CASSSAGGTGELFF

j_gene: TRBJ2-5
v_gene: TRBV4-1
d_gene: NA
abundance: NA
CDR3nt: TGCGCCAGCAGCCGGCTAGTGATTGAGACCCAGTACTTC
CDR3aa: CASSRLVIETQYF

j_gene: TRBJ2-1
v_gene: TRBV7-2
d_gene: TRBD1
abundance: NA
CDR3nt: TGTGCCAGCAGCTTAGACCTGACAGGGGGCGATGAGCAGTTCTTC
CDR3aa: CASSLDLTGGDEQFF

j_gene: TRBJ1-6
v_gene: TRBV19
d_gene: TRBD1
abundance: NA
CDR3nt: TGTGCCAGTAGTCCGGCCCCGGGACAGGCAAAAATCTGGGGAAATTCACCCCTCCACTTT
CDR3aa: CASSPAPGQAKIWGNSPLHF

j_gene: TRBJ2-7
v_gene: TRBV7-9
d_gene: TRBD1
abundance: NA
CDR3nt: TGTGCCAGCAGCATCCCTTCGGTGGGACAGGGGTCCTACGAGCAGTACTTC
CDR3aa: CASSIPSVGQGSYEQYF

j_gene: TRBJ2-7
v_gene: TRBV18
d_gene: TRBD2
abundance: NA
CDR3nt: TGTGCCAGCTCACCACCAATACTAGCGGACTACGAGCAGTACTTC
CDR3aa: CASSPPILADYEQYF

j_gene: TRBJ1-6
v_gene: TRBV5-8
d_gene: NA
abundance: few
CDR3nt: TGTGCCAGCAGTCTGGAGCGGGGGGCACCCCTCCACTTT
CDR3aa: CASSLERGAPLHF

j_gene: TRBJ1-4
v_gene: TRBV5-4
d_gene: TRBD1
abundance: NA
CDR3nt: TGTGCCAGCAGCCGGGACAGCCCGAATGAAAAACTGTTTTTT
CDR3aa: CASSRDSPNEKLFF

j_gene: TRBJ1-1
v_gene: TRBV6-1
d_gene: NA
abundance: once
CDR3nt: TGTGCCAGCAGTGAAGAAAGGGGCGGCACTGAAGCTTTCTTT
CDR3aa: CASSEERGGTEAFF

j_gene: TRBJ1-6
v_gene: TRBV5-5
d_gene: TRBD1
abundance: NA
CDR3nt: TGTGCCAGCAGCTTGGATTGGGACAGGGGTTCACCCCTCCACTTT
CDR3aa: CASSLDWDRGSPLHF

j_gene: TRBJ2-3
v_gene: TRBV30
d_gene: TRBD2
abundance: NA
CDR3nt: TGTGCCTGGAGCGGGACTAGCGGGGGGCCTTTGACGCAGTATTTT
CDR3aa: CAWSGTSGGPLTQYF

j_gene: TRBJ2-3
v_gene: TRBV4-2
d_gene: TRBD2
abundance: few
CDR3nt: TGTGCCAGCAGCCAAGAGGAGCGGGGTCATACGCAGTATTTT
CDR3aa: CASSQEERGHTQYF

j_gene: TRBJ2-5
v_gene: TRBV28
d_gene: TRBD2
abundance: NA
CDR3nt: TGTGCCAGCAGCTACTTACTAGCGGGGGCTCGGGAGACCCAGTACTTC
CDR3aa: CASSYLLAGARETQYF

j_gene: TRBJ1-3
v_gene: TRBV4-3
d_gene: TRBD1
abundance: NA
CDR3nt: TGCGCCAGCAGCAAAAGACAGGGGGCGAGCGGAAACACCATATATTTT
CDR3aa: CASSKRQGASGNTIYF

j_gene: TRBJ1-5
v_gene: TRBV28
d_gene: NA
abundance: NA
CDR3nt: TGTGCCAGCAGGTCCCTACAGGGCCAGCCCCAGCATTTT
CDR3aa: CASRSLQGQPQHF

j_gene: TRBJ2-3
v_gene: TRBV5-1
d_gene: NA
abundance: NA
CDR3nt: TGCGCCAGCAGCTTGGGGGTAGGGGACACAGATACGCAGTATTTT
CDR3aa: CASSLGVGDTDTQYF

j_gene: TRBJ2-7
v_gene: TRBV27
d_gene: TRBD1
abundance: NA
CDR3nt: TGTGCCAGCAGTTTGACAGGGCTCTCCTACGAGCAGTACTTC
CDR3aa: CASSLTGLSYEQYF

j_gene: TRBJ2-7
v_gene: TRBV5-1
d_gene: TRBD1
abundance: NA
CDR3nt: TGCGCCAGCAGCAGTCCCAGGACAGGGGACGAGCAGTACTTC
CDR3aa: CASSSPRTGDEQYF

j_gene: TRBJ2-5
v_gene: TRBV5-1
d_gene: TRBD1
abundance: NA
CDR3nt: TGCGCCAGCAGCTCCCGGCCGGGACAGGGGAAAGAGACCCAGTACTTC
CDR3aa: CASSSRPGQGKETQYF

j_gene: TRBJ1-1
v_gene: TRBV11-3
d_gene: TRBD1
abundance: NA
CDR3nt: TGTGCCAGCAGCCCGTCTAAGGACAGGTGGAGTGAAGCTTTCTTT
CDR3aa: CASSPSKDRWSEAFF

j_gene: TRBJ2-7
v_gene: TRBV2
d_gene: TRBD1
abundance: NA
CDR3nt: TGTGCCAGCACATACCTGGACAGGGCCTCCTACGAGCAGTACTTC
CDR3aa: CASTYLDRASYEQYF

j_gene: TRBJ2-5
v_gene: TRBV4-1
d_gene: NA
abundance: few
CDR3nt: TGCGCCAGCAGTCGAAAGCAGCGGGACCAAGAGACCCAGTACTTC
CDR3aa: CASSRKQRDQETQYF

j_gene: TRBJ2-3
v_gene: TRBV5-1
d_gene: NA
abundance: NA
CDR3nt: TGCGCCAGCAGCTTGGTACACCCTAGCACAGATACGCAGTATTTT
CDR3aa: CASSLVHPSTDTQYF

j_gene: TRBJ1-5
v_gene: TRBV2
d_gene: TRBD1
abundance: NA
CDR3nt: TGTGCCAGCAGCGGGGACAGGGCAGGTGATCAGCCCCAGCATTTT
CDR3aa: CASSGDRAGDQPQHF

j_gene: TRBJ2-1
v_gene: TRBV6-5
d_gene: TRBD1
abundance: NA
CDR3nt: TGTGCCAGCAGTTACGGGCAGGGGACAGGTGAGCAGTTCTTC
CDR3aa: CASSYGQGTGEQFF

j_gene: TRBJ2-3
v_gene: TRBV18
d_gene: NA
abundance: NA
CDR3nt: TGTGCCAGCTCCCGAACTAGTTCCACAGATACGCAGTATTTT
CDR3aa: CASSRTSSTDTQYF

j_gene: TRBJ2-7
v_gene: TRBV7-3
d_gene: TRBD2
abundance: once
CDR3nt: TGTGCCAGCAGCTCCGTAGCGGGGGGCCTCTACGAGCAGTACTTC
CDR3aa: CASSSVAGGLYEQYF

j_gene: TRBJ2-7
v_gene: TRBV28
d_gene: NA
abundance: NA
CDR3nt: TGTGCCAGCAGCCAAAAGGGACTCATGGTTTCTTGGGAGCAGTACTTC
CDR3aa: CASSQKGLMVSWEQYF

j_gene: TRBJ2-1
v_gene: TRBV28
d_gene: TRBD2
abundance: NA
CDR3nt: TGTGCCAGCAGCCGGACTAGCGGGGGGCGATCCTACAATGAGCAGTTCTTC
CDR3aa: CASSRTSGGRSYNEQFF

j_gene: TRBJ1-5
v_gene: TRBV4-2
d_gene: TRBD1
abundance: NA
CDR3nt: TGTGCCAGCAGCCAATTCCCGGACAGGGCAGGCCAGCCCCAGCATTTT
CDR3aa: CASSQFPDRAGQPQHF

j_gene: TRBJ1-1
v_gene: TRBV5-1
d_gene: NA
abundance: NA
CDR3nt: TGCGCCAGCAGCTTGGGAGTACAGCCGAACACTGAAGCTTTCTTT
CDR3aa: CASSLGVQPNTEAFF

j_gene: TRBJ1-1
v_gene: TRBV27
d_gene: NA
abundance: once
CDR3nt: TGTGCCAGCAGCTTAAGACCGGGAGGGGGAAATACTGAAGCTTTCTTT
CDR3aa: CASSLRPGGGNTEAFF

j_gene: TRBJ2-6
v_gene: TRBV7-8
d_gene: TRBD2
abundance: NA
CDR3nt: TGTGCCAGCAGCTTAGCGGGCGGGGGGGCCGTATTTGGGGCCAACGTCCTGACTTTC
CDR3aa: CASSLAGGGAVFGANVLTF

j_gene: TRBJ2-1
v_gene: TRBV5-1
d_gene: NA
abundance: NA
CDR3nt: TGCGCCGGCCGACCCCGGAGCGACTACAATGAGCAGTTCTTC
CDR3aa: CAGRPRSDYNEQFF

j_gene: TRBJ1-3
v_gene: TRBV27
d_gene: NA
abundance: NA
CDR3nt: TGTGCCAGCAGTTTATACGCCGACTTCTCTGGAAACACCATATATTTT
CDR3aa: CASSLYADFSGNTIYF

j_gene: TRBJ1-2
v_gene: TRBV28
d_gene: TRBD1
abundance: NA
CDR3nt: TGTGCCAGCAGTTCGACAGGGGGCCGCTATGGCTACACCTTC
CDR3aa: CASSSTGGRYGYTF

j_gene: TRBJ1-3
v_gene: TRBV4-3
d_gene: TRBD1
abundance: NA
CDR3nt: TGCGCCAGCAGCCAAGAACAGGGGTTGAGAGGAAACACCATATATTTT
CDR3aa: CASSQEQGLRGNTIYF

j_gene: TRBJ2-7
v_gene: TRBV6-5
d_gene: NA
abundance: NA
CDR3nt: TGTGCCAGCAGGACTATAGGAGTAAACGAGCAGTACTTC
CDR3aa: CASRTIGVNEQYF

j_gene: TRBJ1-2
v_gene: TRBV10-3
d_gene: TRBD1
abundance: NA
CDR3nt: TGTGCCATCCACCAGGGGGTTAACGGCTACACCTTC
CDR3aa: CAIHQGVNGYTF

j_gene: TRBJ2-4
v_gene: TRBV7-9
d_gene: TRBD1
abundance: NA
CDR3nt: TGTGCCAGCAGTCCCGGGACAGGGACTATAGCCAAAAACATTCAGTACTTC
CDR3aa: CASSPGTGTIAKNIQYF

j_gene: TRBJ1-1
v_gene: TRBV7-3
d_gene: TRBD1
abundance: NA
CDR3nt: TGTGCCAGCGGTAAGGACAGGGTCGGTGAAGCTTTCTTT
CDR3aa: CASGKDRVGEAFF